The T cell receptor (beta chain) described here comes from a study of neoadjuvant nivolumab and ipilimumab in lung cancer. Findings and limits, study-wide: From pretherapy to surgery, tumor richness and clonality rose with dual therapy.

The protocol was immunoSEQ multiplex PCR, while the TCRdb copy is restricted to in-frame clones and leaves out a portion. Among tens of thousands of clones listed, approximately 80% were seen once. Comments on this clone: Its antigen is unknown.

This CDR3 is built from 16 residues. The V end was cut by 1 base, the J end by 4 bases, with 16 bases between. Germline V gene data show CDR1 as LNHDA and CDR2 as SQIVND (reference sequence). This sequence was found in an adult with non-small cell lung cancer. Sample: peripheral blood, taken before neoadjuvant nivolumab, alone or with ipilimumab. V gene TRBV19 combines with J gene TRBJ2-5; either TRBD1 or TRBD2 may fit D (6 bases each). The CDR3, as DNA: TGTGCCAGTAGTATAGTAGCCGGGGGCGCCGCAGAGACCCAGTACTTC. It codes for CASSIVAGGAAETQYF. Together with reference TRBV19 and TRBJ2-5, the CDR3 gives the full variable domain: DGGITQSPKYLFRKEGQNVTLSCEQNLNHDAMYWYRQDPGQGLRLIYYSQIVNDFQKGDIAEGYSVSREKKESFPLTVTSAQKNPTAFYLCASSIVAGGAAETQYFGPGTRLLVL.